The source of this T cell receptor beta chain is a study of T cells in localized non-small cell lung cancer. The study's findings and limits: Uninvolved adjacent lung showed the highest T cell clonality, exceeding tumor. Blood T cell density predicted longer survival; adjacent-lung clonality, shorter. Sequencing covered just one tumor region, so heterogeneity cannot be ruled out.

About this clone: Its antigen remains unknown.

Sequencing used immunoSEQ multiplex PCR; TCRdb keeps in-frame clones, though not all of them. The top ten clones hold around 2.4% of a sample with roughly 20,000 clones, approximately 84% of them seen once. The clonotype originates from a man aged 40 to 69 with stage I lung adenocarcinoma. The material sequenced was peripheral blood, taken before any cancer treatment.

CDR3 sequence reads: CASSRTGNLYEQYF. Written as DNA, the CDR3 is TGTGCCAGTAGCCGGACAGGGAATCTGTACGAGCAGTACTTC. The chain recombines TRBV19 with TRBJ2-7, with 8 nucleotides matching TRBD1. The CDR3 has 14 residues. In germline, CDR1 is LNHDA, CDR2 SQIVND (reference sequence). Germline trimming cut 6 bases from V and 4 bases from J; bases unmatched to any gene: 8.